Below are 28 T cell receptor beta chains sequenced from a single sample in a study of T cell responses to AZD1222 COVID-19 vaccine (dated by TCRdb to about 2021). Receptor amplification or capture employed the immunoSEQ multiplex PCR assay. TCRdb's version of the immuneACCESS table is confined to in-frame rearrangements and falls short of the full clone set. An unresolved V gene accounts for under half of the shortfall where checked; the remainder is of unknown origin. Recorded for this sample are around 140,000 clones; approximately 90% of them occurred a single time. Together, the top ten hold about 4% of the sample. Explained via the paper, the time point label denotes: about 28 days (+/-7) after the second vaccine dose. Source: peripheral blood, taken 28 days after the second AZD1222 dose. All receptors come from an adult who received the AZD1222 COVID-19 vaccine.

The CDR3 DNA sequence: TGTGCCAGCAGACGAGAGACCCAGTACTTC. Residues: CASRRETQYF. This chain links TRBV2 with TRBJ2-5; unclear D gene. The CDR3 extends over 10 amino acids. Trimming took 6 bases from V and 4 from J, leaving 3 bases between them. The germline CDR1 and CDR2 sequences are SNHLY and FYNNEI.

Only one count was recorded for this clone. The V and J genes are TRBV30 and TRBJ2-6; D remains unclear. Trimming removed 5 bases at V and 0 bases at J, with 11 bases between. Germline CDR1 is GTSNPN and CDR2 is SVGIG (reference sequence). CDR3 size: 15 residues. The CDR3 sequence is CAWEKHSSGANVLTF. CDR3 nucleotide sequence: TGTGCCTGGGAAAAACACAGCTCTGGGGCCAACGTCCTGACTTTC.

The V gene is TRBV6-1, the J gene TRBJ1-2; D remains ambiguous. V was trimmed by 3 bases and J by 0 bases, leaving 8 bases between them. This CDR3 comprises 14 residues. The germline gives CDR1 MNHNS, CDR2 SASEGT. CDR3 sequence reads: CASSEGHANYGYTF. The CDR3 DNA follows: TGTGCCAGCAGTGAGGGTCACGCTAACTATGGCTACACCTTC.

The table lists this clone with a few counts. This chain joins TRBV30 and TRBJ2-6; 7 bases align to TRBD2. V was clipped by 5 bases and J by 0 bases; unmatched bases: 10. Germline values: CDR1 GTSNPN, CDR2 SVGIG (reference sequence). CDR3 length equals 17 residues. The CDR3 coding sequence is TGTGCCTGGGGAAGACGGCGCGGGGGCTCTGGGGCCAACGTCCTGACTTTC. Protein product: CAWGRRRGGSGANVLTF.

The chain recombines TRBV7-3 with TRBJ1-1, with a weak D call TRBD1 (5 bases). This CDR3 contains 14 residues. Trimming shortened V by 5 bases and J by 1 base, and 11 bases separated the two germline ends. Germline V gene lookup returns CDR1 SGHTA and CDR2 FQGTGA. The CDR3 nucleotides are TGTGCCAGCAGCAGGACAAATAAGAACACTGAAGCTTTCTTT. Protein product: CASSRTNKNTEAFF.

Only a few counts were recorded for this clone. This chain links TRBV3-1 (or the pseudogene TRBV3-2) with TRBJ1-2; 9 positions agree with TRBD1. The CDR3 covers 14 residues. CDR1 is LGHDT, CDR2 YNNKEL, per germline (reference sequence). Trimming cost V 1 base and J 5 bases; bases outside gene matches: 2. The CDR3 bases are TGTGCCAGCAGCCAAGCTGACAGGGGGTATGGCTACACCTTC. It is translated as CASSQADRGYGYTF.

This chain joins TRBV19 and TRBJ1-3; a weak D match, TRBD1 (5 bases). V was clipped by 3 bases and J by 1 base, with 16 bases between them. Looked up from germline, CDR1 is LNHDA and CDR2 is SQIVND (reference sequence). The CDR3 runs to 17 residues. CDR3 loop: CASSIRDSINSGNTIYF. For the CDR3, the DNA is TGTGCCAGTAGTATTCGCGACAGTATAAATTCTGGAAACACCATATATTTT.

This chain uses TRBV5-6 with TRBJ2-5, with 10 bases matching TRBD2. Germline values: CDR1 SGHDT, CDR2 YYEEEE. The CDR3 runs 15 residues. V lost 3 bases, J lost 4 bases, and 6 bases stayed unmatched. CDR3 bases: TGTGCCAGCAGCTCAAGCGGGGGGGCGCGAGAGACCCAGTACTTC. Translated: CASSSSGGARETQYF.

The rearrangement uses TRBV6-4 and TRBJ1-1; TRBD1 is a possible D gene (5 bases). The CDR3 is 13 amino acids. Germline CDR1 MRHNA, CDR2 SNTAGT. V lost 5 bases and J lost 5, with 12 bases in between. CDR3 amino acids: CASSLTAETEAFF. The DNA of the CDR3 is TGTGCCAGCAGTCTGACAGCGGAGACTGAAGCTTTCTTT.

The chain uses TRBV29-1 and TRBJ2-3, with D possibly TRBD1 on 5 matching bases. Trimming left V 4 bases short and J 5 bases short, with 13 bases between. Germline V CDR1 and CDR2: SQVTM, ANQGSEA. This CDR3 contains 13 residues. CDR3 bases: TGCAGCGTTGGCAGGGAATCCCGAGATACGCAGTATTTT. Protein product: CSVGRESRDTQYF.

The chain employs TRBV24-1 and TRBJ2-7; 10 positions agree with TRBD1. Trimming at V came to 5 bases and at J to 6 bases, leaving 3 bases not matched to a gene. This CDR3 spans 13 amino acids. The germline V gene encodes CDR1 KGHDR and CDR2 SFDVKD. The CDR3 DNA reads as TGTGCCACCAGTGGCGGACAGGGGGGCGAGCAGTACTTC. The encoded protein is CATSGGQGGEQYF.

This clone has just one count. The chain combines TRBV7-2 with TRBJ2-3; no clear D gene. This CDR3 comprises 16 residues. The germline V and J ends were trimmed by 5 bases and 0 bases, with 15 bases remaining between them. Germline-derived CDR1 and CDR2 are SGHTA and FQGNSA. CDR3 bases: TGTGCCAGCAGCCTCGTTTGGGATGCTAGCACAGATACGCAGTATTTT. Translation: CASSLVWDASTDTQYF.

The chain combines TRBV18 with TRBJ1-5; D is unresolved. This CDR3 contains 14 residues. The V gene lost 5 bases and the J gene lost 2 bases, with 10 bases spanning the gap. Germline V gives CDR1 KGHSH, CDR2 LQKENI. The CDR3 region is CASSVSGGNQPQHF. The DNA for the CDR3 is TGTGCCAGCTCAGTTTCTGGGGGCAATCAGCCCCAGCATTTT.

The V call is TRBV7-9, the J call TRBJ1-2; a possible D gene is TRBD1 (5 bases). Germline assignment: CDR1 SEHNR and CDR2 FQNEAQ (reference sequence). V was pared by 4 bases and J by 5 bases, with 14 bases between. The CDR3 contains 14 residues. CDR3 sequence: CASSYDRGAYGYTF. The CDR3 region has the DNA TGTGCCAGCAGCTACGACAGAGGGGCTTATGGCTACACCTTC.

The chain uses TRBV18 and TRBJ2-3; perhaps TRBD1 as D (5 bases). The germline CDR1 and CDR2 sequences are KGHSH and LQKENI. The CDR3 is 16 residues long. The V gene lost 2 bases and the J gene lost 3 bases, with 15 bases spanning the gap. As DNA, the CDR3 is TGTGCCAGCTCACCATCCCCCTACAGGCAGACAGATACGCAGTATTTT. It codes for CASSPSPYRQTDTQYF.

V and J are TRBV7-9 and TRBJ1-4; 9 positions agree with TRBD1. The CDR3 sequence is 17 residues long. The germline gives CDR1 SEHNR, CDR2 FQNEAQ (reference sequence). J was trimmed by 8 bases and V by 1 base; bases with no gene match: 11. CDR3 in amino acids: CASSLVGPWTGEEKLFF. The CDR3 region has the DNA TGTGCCAGCAGCTTAGTTGGGCCGTGGACAGGGGAAGAAAAACTGTTTTTT.

This sequence joins TRBV4-1 and TRBJ2-7; 7 bases agree with TRBD1. J was trimmed by 0 bases and V by 4 bases; bases with no gene match: 6. Germline V gene data show CDR1 as MGHRA and CDR2 as YSYEKL. The CDR3 is made up of 15 amino acids. As DNA, the CDR3 is TGCGCCAGCAGCCTTGACAGGGACCTCTCCTACGAGCAGTACTTC. Translation: CASSLDRDLSYEQYF.

This clone occurred once. V gene TRBV15 combines with J gene TRBJ2-7, with 7 bases fitting TRBD2. The germline gives CDR1 LNHNV, CDR2 YYDKDF (reference sequence). V trimming: 8 bases; J trimming: 0 bases; junction bases outside the gene matches: 16. CDR3 length: 17 amino acids. CDR3 amino acids: CATADLPGGSSSYEQYF. The CDR3, as DNA: TGTGCCACCGCAGACCTTCCCGGGGGGTCAAGCTCCTACGAGCAGTACTTC.

This clone showed up just a few times. V and J are TRBV27 and TRBJ1-1; D gene uncertain. Germline assignment: CDR1 MNHEY and CDR2 SMNVEV (reference sequence). The V and J ends lost 2 bases and 11 bases respectively, with 15 bases between them. This CDR3 contains 13 residues. In DNA, the CDR3 is TGTGCCAGCAGTTTAGGGGTTATAGATGGGGCTTTCTTT. Residues: CASSLGVIDGAFF.

The chain joins TRBV19 to TRBJ1-1, with D possibly TRBD1 on 6 matching bases. Trimming removed 5 bases from V and 2 bases from J, with 9 bases in between. Germline V CDR1 and CDR2: LNHDA, SQIVND (reference sequence). This CDR3 region has 13 residues. CDR3 residues: CASSRQENTEAFF. In nucleotides, the CDR3 is TGTGCCAGTAGTCGACAGGAAAACACTGAAGCTTTCTTT.

The rearrangement links TRBV30 to TRBJ2-2, with no clear D. In germline, CDR1 is GTSNPN, CDR2 SVGIG (reference sequence). V was shortened by 5 bases and J by 9 bases, with 10 bases between the two germline ends. This CDR3 contains 11 residues. In nucleotides, the CDR3 is TGTGCCTGGTCTCGTATTAGGGAGCTGTTTTTT. It codes for CAWSRIRELFF.

The chain combines TRBV27 with TRBJ2-1; maybe TRBD2 (6 bases). CDR1 and CDR2 (germline): MNHEY, SMNVEV (reference sequence). The length of the CDR3 is 13 residues. With 2 bases removed from V and 4 bases from J, the gap between germline ends came to 6 bases. CDR3 nucleotides: TGTGCCAGCAGTTTACTAGCGTACAATGAGCAGTTCTTC. Its translation is CASSLLAYNEQFF.

This sequence joins TRBV7-2 and TRBJ2-6; no clear D. Germline assignment: CDR1 SGHTA and CDR2 FQGNSA. The CDR3 has 16 residues. The germline V and J ends were trimmed by 3 bases and 4 bases, with 13 bases remaining between them. The CDR3 region has the DNA TGTGCCAGCAGCTTCGTTACGGGCCGGGGGGCCAACGTCCTGACTTTC. It specifies CASSFVTGRGANVLTF.

The chain couples TRBV7-9 to TRBJ1-4, with D unresolved. The V end lost 5 bases, the J end lost 5 bases, and 6 bases lay between the germline ends. The CDR3 extends over 12 amino acids. Germline V gives CDR1 SEHNR, CDR2 FQNEAQ (reference sequence). CDR3: CASSPGNEKLFF. Here the CDR3 DNA reads TGTGCCAGCAGCCCGGGGAATGAAAAACTGTTTTTT.

The chain uses TRBV3-1 (or the pseudogene TRBV3-2) and TRBJ1-2; tentatively, D is TRBD1 (6 bases). Trimming left V 3 bases short and J 6 bases short, with 14 bases between. Germline CDR1 LGHDT, CDR2 YNNKEL (reference sequence). CDR3 length: 14 residues. CDR3 loop: CASSHWGGGNGYTF. The DNA of the CDR3 is TGTGCCAGCAGCCATTGGGGAGGGGGAAATGGCTACACCTTC.

The chain carries TRBV7-6 and TRBJ1-6, with a weak D call TRBD1 (5 bases). Per germline, CDR1 SGHVS and CDR2 FNYEAQ. This CDR3 contains 14 residues. Deletions cut 3 bases from V and 10 bases from J, with 13 bases between. Written as DNA, the CDR3 is TGTGCCAGCAGCTTGGGGAAGGGGAACTCACCCCTCCACTTT. As protein: CASSLGKGNSPLHF.

This chain links TRBV30 with TRBJ2-2; D is ambiguous. The CDR3 totals 12 residues. Looked up from germline, CDR1 is GTSNPN and CDR2 is SVGIG (reference sequence). V gave up 5 bases and J gave up 7 bases, with 11 bases separating them. Here the CDR3 reads CAWGNQIGELFF. In DNA, the CDR3 is TGTGCCTGGGGTAATCAGATCGGGGAGCTGTTTTTT.

This rearrangement joins TRBV11-3 to TRBJ2-3; 9 positions match TRBD2. CDR3 length equals 15 residues. The V and J ends lost 5 bases and 4 bases, in that order; junction bases with no gene match: 7. Germline V CDR1 and CDR2: SGHNT, YENEEA. CDR3 sequence (DNA): TGTGCCAGCAGCCGGGAGAGCGGGAGGTCAGATACGCAGTATTTT. It encodes CASSRESGRSDTQYF. Looking up the rest from reference TRBV11-3 and TRBJ2-3 gives the full variable domain: EAGVVQSPRYKIIEKKQPVAFWCNPISGHNTLYWYLQNLGQGPELLIRYENEEAVDDSQLPKDRFSAERLKGVDSTLKIQPAELGDSAVYLCASSRESGRSDTQYFGPGTRLTVL.